This T cell receptor (beta chain) was found in a study of blood T cell repertoires in COVID-19. Looking at the study overall: Researchers got acute and convalescent COVID-19 samples from the United States, Italy and Spain.

Two negative PCRs, clearance, or symptom resolution characterized the recovered Cohort 3 donors. In the source study's methods: It was from reference gene primer amplification that nucleated cell counts were estimated. Data came from immunoSEQ multiplex PCR; TCRdb stores just in-frame clones and leaves some out. For V, J and clone size, that table is used; D and trimming come from the DNA. Seen here are a few hundred thousand clones, over 75% observed once, and the top ten hold approximately 1.2%. V lost 4 bases and J 7 bases, leaving 11 bases between the germline ends. This CDR3 has 13 amino acids. Germline lookup yields CDR1 LNHDA and CDR2 SQIVND (reference sequence).

This receptor was obtained from a man aged 25 to 40 who had recovered from COVID-19. The chain links TRBV19 to TRBJ1-5, with D possibly TRBD1 on 5 matching bases. The sample was PBMCs or T cells enriched from blood (not recorded which). Here the CDR3 DNA reads TGTGCCAGTAGTAGTTCAGGGAAGCAGCCCCAGCATTTT. Amino acids: CASSSSGKQPQHF.